A single sample is the source of the 19 T cell receptor beta chains below, sequenced in a study of T cell responses to AZD1222 COVID-19 vaccine. Produced via immunoSEQ multiplex PCR; TCRdb's table is partial and in-frame only. The data show roughly 120,000 clones, approximately 85% seen once. The sequences come from peripheral blood, collected on day 0 of AZD1222 vaccination. The receptors shown here come from an adult in good health.

The rearrangement joins TRBV27 to TRBJ1-1, with D maybe TRBD1 (5 bases). The ends were cut back, 2 bases at V and 6 bases at J, with 19 bases in the middle. The CDR3 contains 16 residues. Germline CDR1 is MNHEY and CDR2 is SMNVEV (reference sequence). CDR3 residues: CASSLNPRGKGPEAFF. In DNA, the CDR3 is TGTGCCAGCAGTTTAAACCCTCGGGGGAAGGGCCCTGAAGCTTTCTTT.

The rearrangement joins TRBV7-2 to TRBJ2-7, with TRBD2 matching 9 bases. This CDR3 is 15 amino acids long. V lost 7 bases and J lost 3; bases outside the gene matches: 10. Per the germline V gene, CDR1 is SGHTA and CDR2 is FQGNSA. In nucleotides, the CDR3 is TGTGCCAGCAACACCGTAGCGGGGGACGTCTACGAGCAGTACTTC. Translation: CASNTVAGDVYEQYF. Full variable domain (rest looked up from reference TRBV7-2 and TRBJ2-7): GAGVSQSPSNKVTEKGKDVELRCDPISGHTALYWYRQSLGQGLEFLIYFQGNSAPDKSGLPSDRFSAERTGGSVSTLTIQRTQQEDSAVYLCASNTVAGDVYEQYFGPGTRLTVT.

This rearrangement joins TRBV19 to TRBJ1-6; the D gene is possibly TRBD1 (5 bases). CDR1 and CDR2 from the germline V gene are LNHDA and SQIVND (reference sequence). This CDR3 spans 17 amino acids. With 3 bases removed from V and 7 bases from J, the gap between germline ends came to 19 bases. This chain's CDR3 is CASSMDRTTSINSPLHF. DNA of the CDR3: TGTGCCAGTAGTATGGATCGGACAACCAGTATCAATTCACCCCTCCACTTT.

The V and J genes are TRBV9 and TRBJ1-1; D remains ambiguous. Per the germline V gene, CDR1 is SGDLS and CDR2 is YYNGEE. This CDR3 comprises 13 residues. Trimming shortened V by 0 bases and J by 4 bases, and 7 bases separated the two germline ends. CDR3 protein: CASSVAGSTEAFF. CDR3 DNA: TGTGCCAGCAGCGTAGCGGGGAGCACTGAAGCTTTCTTT.

The genes are TRBV2 and TRBJ2-7; 8 positions agree with TRBD2. Germline CDR1 reads SNHLY; CDR2 reads FYNNEI. The trim removed 2 bases at V and 3 bases at J, leaving 6 bases unmatched. The CDR3 spans 15 residues. The CDR3 bases are TGTGCCAGCAGTGAAAGGTGGGCGGGGGGCTACGAGCAGTACTTC. The encoded protein is CASSERWAGGYEQYF.

V gene TRBV6-5 combines with J gene TRBJ2-1, with 8 nucleotides matching TRBD1. Trimming at V came to 5 bases and at J to 5 bases, leaving 8 bases not matched to a gene. The CDR3 sequence is 15 residues long. CDR1 is MNHEY and CDR2 is SVGAGI in the germline V gene. This CDR3 reads CASSKPTGANNEQFF. The DNA of the CDR3 is TGTGCCAGCAGTAAACCGACAGGGGCAAACAATGAGCAGTTCTTC.

CDR3 sequence reads: CASSEGLAGSDTQYF. The CDR3 coding sequence is TGTGCCAGCAGTGAGGGACTAGCGGGGTCAGATACGCAGTATTTT. The chain has TRBV6-1 and TRBJ2-3, with 13 bases matching TRBD2. Losses at the gene ends were 3 bases for V and 4 bases for J; bases not matched to a gene: 1. The CDR3 has 15 amino acids. The germline V gene has CDR1 MNHNS and CDR2 SASEGT.

The V call is TRBV5-5, the J call TRBJ1-2; D perhaps matches TRBD1 (6 bases). The V end lost 1 base, the J end lost 5 bases, and 12 bases lay between the germline ends. CDR3 length: 14 amino acids. The V gene's germline CDR1 is SGHKS and CDR2 YYEKEE (reference sequence). This chain's CDR3 is CASSLTGNHYGYTF. The CDR3, as DNA: TGTGCCAGCAGCTTGACAGGGAATCATTATGGCTACACCTTC.

CDR3 DNA: TGTGCCAGCACTGAGGGGAGGGTTTCTGAAGCTTTCTTT. Its translation is CASTEGRVSEAFF. This chain connects TRBV28 to TRBJ1-1, with D perhaps matching TRBD1 (5 bases). Trimming stripped 7 bases from V and 6 bases from J, with 15 bases between. CDR3 length: 13 residues. Germline values: CDR1 MDHEN, CDR2 SYDVKM.

The chain employs TRBV28 and TRBJ2-5; D gene uncertain. Germline lookup yields CDR1 MDHEN and CDR2 SYDVKM. CDR3 size: 13 residues. Trimming took 4 bases from V and 2 from J, leaving 8 bases between them. The CDR3 region has the DNA TGTGCCAGCAGTTCGCCAACACAAGAGACCCAGTACTTC. Its protein is CASSSPTQETQYF.

The chain joins TRBV9 to TRBJ2-3; either TRBD1 or TRBD2 may supply D (6 bases each). The V gene lost 0 bases and the J gene lost 0 bases, with 17 bases spanning the gap. The CDR3 is 18 amino acids. The V gene's germline CDR1 is SGDLS and CDR2 YYNGEE. In DNA, the CDR3 is TGTGCCAGCAGCGTAGGAAGGGGGAGGAGGTGGAGCACAGATACGCAGTATTTT. Translating gives CASSVGRGRRWSTDTQYF.

This sequence joins TRBV6-4 and TRBJ2-3; 10 nucleotides agree with TRBD2. This CDR3 spans 17 amino acids. V was clipped by 0 bases and J by 1 base; unmatched bases: 4. The germline gives CDR1 MRHNA, CDR2 SNTAGT. The CDR3, as DNA: TGTGCCAGCAGTGACTCGAGCGGGGGGGCCGGCACAGATACGCAGTATTTT. This translates into CASSDSSGGAGTDTQYF.

The chain uses TRBV27 and TRBJ1-4, with 9 bases that match TRBD1. V was clipped by 9 bases and J by 4 bases; unmatched bases: 12. The CDR3 is 16 amino acids. CDR1 is MNHEY and CDR2 is SMNVEV in the germline V gene (reference sequence). The CDR3 DNA sequence: TGTGCCAGACCTCCCGAATACAGGGGGCGTAATGAAAAACTGTTTTTT. Protein: CARPPEYRGRNEKLFF.

CDR3 sequence reads: CASNPGAGLIEQFF. CDR3 coding DNA: TGTGCCAGCAACCCCGGGGCAGGCCTAATCGAGCAGTTCTTC. The V and J genes are TRBV9 and TRBJ2-1, with D perhaps TRBD1 or TRBD2 (5 bases each). The V and J ends lost 6 bases and 10 bases respectively, with 20 bases between them. This CDR3 comprises 14 residues. The germline V gene has CDR1 SGDLS and CDR2 YYNGEE.

This rearrangement joins TRBV9 to TRBJ2-3; D is possibly TRBD1 or TRBD2 (7 bases each). The germline CDR1 and CDR2 sequences are SGDLS and YYNGEE. The CDR3 sequence is 16 residues long. Deletions cut 0 bases from V and 3 bases from J, with 14 bases between. CDR3 sequence reads: CASSVAGGGFTDTQYF. Here the CDR3 DNA reads TGTGCCAGCAGCGTAGCAGGGGGGGGATTTACAGATACGCAGTATTTT.

This clone appeared once. The V and J genes are TRBV7-6 and TRBJ2-2; 7 bases map to TRBD1. CDR1 is SGHVS and CDR2 is FNYEAQ in the germline V gene. V shed 4 bases, J shed 2 bases, and the junction held 7 bases outside the gene matches. The CDR3 length is 16 residues. CDR3: CASSSGTDYNTGELFF. The CDR3 nucleotides are TGTGCCAGCAGCTCCGGGACAGACTATAACACCGGGGAGCTGTTTTTT.

This chain links TRBV15 with TRBJ2-7, with a possible D match to TRBD1 (6 bases). V was pared by 3 bases and J by 3 bases, with 18 bases between. Germline loops: CDR1 LNHNV, CDR2 YYDKDF (reference sequence). The CDR3 covers 16 residues. The CDR3 here is CATSSLEPGQLYEQYF. DNA for the CDR3: TGTGCCACCAGCAGCCTCGAACCGGGACAACTCTACGAGCAGTACTTC.

In this sample, this clone turned up a few times. V usage is TRBV6-2 or TRBV6-3 and J usage is TRBJ2-1; no clear D. CDR3 length: 13 residues. V was pared by 3 bases and J by 0 bases, with 3 bases between. Looked up from germline, CDR1 is MNHEY and CDR2 is SVGEGT. The CDR3 protein is CASSYSSYNEQFF. CDR3 nucleotide sequence: TGTGCCAGCAGTTATAGCTCCTACAATGAGCAGTTCTTC.

The sample holds one count of this clone. This chain connects TRBV4-1 to TRBJ2-1; D remains ambiguous. The germline V gene encodes CDR1 MGHRA and CDR2 YSYEKL. The V end was cut by 0 bases, the J end by 3 bases, with 9 bases between. This CDR3 is built from 15 residues. The CDR3 is CASSQEVSFYNEQFF. DNA of the CDR3: TGCGCCAGCAGCCAAGAAGTCAGCTTCTACAATGAGCAGTTCTTC.